The rows below give T cell receptor beta chains drawn from one sample of a study of Ad26.COV2.S vaccination and SARS-CoV-2 variants. Generated by immunoSEQ multiplex PCR, the TCRdb table keeps only in-frame clones and is missing some. The repertoire includes 350,000 to 450,000 clones, around 90% of them detected once, and around 4% sits in the top ten. The starting material was peripheral blood, obtained after recovery from COVID-19. The receptors stem from a human donor who had recovered from COVID-19. The CDR3 runs from the conserved cysteine through the conserved F or W. The order of the fields is V gene, D gene, clone size, J gene, CDR3 DNA, CDR3 protein. A D gene is named only where the DNA matches it firmly. Size values are once, few and many counts, or a class for expanded clones, and some rows have none.

>TRBV7-2|NA|NA|TRBJ2-3
TGTGCCAGCAGCTTGGCTAGCCTAGGCACAGATACGCAGTATTTT
CASSLASLGTDTQYF
>TRBV9|NA|NA|TRBJ2-6
TGTGCCAGCAGCGTAGGACAGGCCTCTGGGGCCAACGTCCTGACTTTC
CASSVGQASGANVLTF
>TRBV12-3/TRBV12-4|TRBD1|NA|TRBJ2-5
TGTGCCAGCAGTTTCGGACAGGCTGGGACCCAGTACTTC
CASSFGQAGTQYF
>TRBV28|NA|NA|TRBJ1-2
TGTGGTACCCTACAGGGTTTAGGATTCAATGGCTACACCTTC
CGTLQGLGFNGYTF
>TRBV7-2|NA|NA|TRBJ1-5
TGTGCCAGCAGCGCGATCCGGGCCCCTGGGCCCCAGCATTTT
CASSAIRAPGPQHF
>TRBV19|NA|NA|TRBJ1-3
TGTGCCAGTAGTATCGGACAGAGTGGAAACACCATATATTTT
CASSIGQSGNTIYF
>TRBV3-1/TRBV3-2|NA|NA|TRBJ2-7
TGTGCCAGCAGCCAAGGGAGGGCCTGGGGCGAGCAGTACTTC
CASSQGRAWGEQYF
>TRBV6-1|NA|NA|TRBJ1-2
TGTGCCAGCAGTGAGAGGCAGGCCCTTGCTAACTATGGCTACACCTTC
CASSERQALANYGYTF
>TRBV11-2|NA|NA|TRBJ2-5
TGTGCCAGCAGCCCGCGCGGGGCGGAGGAGACCCAGTACTTC
CASSPRGAEETQYF
>TRBV5-1|TRBD1|once|TRBJ2-1
TGCGCCAGCAGCCGGGGACAGGGGTGGGATGAGCAGTTCTTC
CASSRGQGWDEQFF